The rows below give T cell receptor beta chains drawn from one sample of a study of identical twins. One entry per CDR3 protein results from TCRdb running MiXCR on the 5' RACE reads. The sample records hundreds of thousands of distinct CDR3 sequences, more than 20% being singletons. Separately, the same data were catalogued under a study of yellow fever vaccine responses in identical twins.

Source material: CD4+ T cells sorted from blood. The receptors originated from a woman aged 18-30 years in good health. Both conserved end residues are part of each CDR3. The order of the fields is CDR3 length, clone size, D gene, V gene, J gene, CDR3 protein, CDR3 DNA. A D gene is named only where the DNA matches it firmly. Size is stated for part of the rows, as once, few or many counts, or as a class when the clone is expanded.

>15|-|-|TRBV27|TRBJ1-5
CASSLSRDRGQPQHF
TGTGCCAGCAGTTTATCTCGGGACCGCGGGCAGCCCCAGCATTTT
>15|-|TRBD1|TRBV5-1|TRBJ2-5
CASSPQQGLGETQYF
TGCGCCAGCAGCCCGCAACAGGGGCTTGGGGAGACCCAGTACTTC
>21|-|-|TRBV5-1|TRBJ2-1
CASSLNLGQGRQREQYNEQFF
TGCGCCAGCAGCTTGAACCTCGGACAGGGGAGGCAGCGGGAGCAGTACAATGAGCAGTTCTTC
>14|-|-|TRBV7-9|TRBJ1-3
CASSPRDHGNTIYF
TGTGCCAGCAGCCCCCGGGATCACGGAAACACCATATATTTT
>15|few|TRBD1|TRBV27|TRBJ2-3
CASPPVRGQLDTQYF
TGTGCCAGCCCCCCCGTCAGGGGGCAATTAGATACGCAGTATTTT
>13|-|TRBD1|TRBV24-1|TRBJ2-1
CATQGSQGHEQFF
TGTGCCACCCAAGGATCACAGGGGCATGAGCAGTTCTTC
>14|-|-|TRBV29-1|TRBJ2-2
CSVYMRGSTGELFF
TGCAGCGTTTATATGAGGGGAAGTACCGGGGAGCTGTTTTTT
>16|few|TRBD2|TRBV7-9|TRBJ2-3
CASSLPSGGRTDTQYF
TGTGCCAGCAGCTTGCCTAGCGGGGGACGCACAGATACGCAGTATTTT
>14|few|TRBD1|TRBV5-1|TRBJ1-1
CASRAGTGASAAFF
TGCGCCAGCAGGGCCGGGACAGGGGCCTCAGCAGCTTTCTTT
>14|few|-|TRBV2|TRBJ1-1
CASPGPGEGTEAFF
TGTGCCAGCCCTGGGCCAGGGGAGGGCACTGAAGCTTTCTTT
>16|-|-|TRBV5-1|TRBJ2-1
CASSLISPGSANEQFF
TGCGCCAGCAGCTTGATTAGCCCGGGAAGTGCCAATGAGCAGTTCTTC
>20|-|TRBD2|TRBV12-3/TRBV12-4|TRBJ2-7
CASSLTLGSISGRSAYEQYF
TGTGCCAGCAGTTTAACCCTGGGAAGTATTAGCGGGAGATCAGCCTACGAGCAGTACTTC
>14|-|-|TRBV20-1|TRBJ2-1
CSARLRGHYNEQFF
TGCAGTGCTAGATTGCGGGGGCACTACAATGAGCAGTTCTTC
>12|-|-|TRBV6-5|TRBJ2-7
CASSSLGSEQYF
TGTGCCAGCAGTTCGTTGGGCAGCGAGCAGTACTTC
>16|few|-|TRBV20-1|TRBJ2-5
CSAEGFGTTSQETQYF
TGCAGTGCTGAGGGCTTCGGGACAACCTCCCAAGAGACCCAGTACTTC
>11|few|-|TRBV29-1|TRBJ2-1
CSVEAPGEQFF
TGCAGCGTTGAGGCTCCCGGGGAGCAGTTCTTC
>15|-|-|TRBV12-3/TRBV12-4|TRBJ1-1
CASSFSSIMNTEAFF
TGTGCCAGCAGTTTTAGCAGTATCATGAACACTGAAGCTTTCTTT
>15|-|TRBD1|TRBV12-3/TRBV12-4|TRBJ2-1
CASLSGTGGQNEQFF
TGTGCCAGCCTATCCGGGACAGGGGGCCAGAATGAGCAGTTCTTC
>13|-|-|TRBV9|TRBJ2-2
CASSVAGTGELFF
TGTGCCAGCAGCGTAGCAGGGACCGGGGAGCTGTTTTTT
>12|-|-|TRBV5-5|TRBJ2-7
CASSLTGTEQYF
TGTGCCAGCAGCTTGACAGGGACCGAGCAGTACTTC
>14|few|TRBD1|TRBV11-1|TRBJ2-7
CASSPMTGGYEQYF
TGTGCCAGCAGCCCGATGACAGGGGGCTACGAGCAGTACTTC
>14|-|-|TRBV12-3/TRBV12-4|TRBJ2-2
CASSQGTSAGELFF
TGTGCCAGCAGCCAAGGGACTTCAGCGGGGGAGCTGTTTTTT
>16|few|TRBD2|TRBV24-1|TRBJ2-1
CATSDFSAGGYNEQFF
TGTGCCACCAGTGATTTCTCAGCGGGAGGCTACAATGAGCAGTTCTTC
>15|few|-|TRBV6-1|TRBJ2-1
CASTRDIFNGNEQFF
TGTGCCAGCACCCGGGACATCTTTAATGGAAATGAGCAGTTCTTC
>14|-|TRBD1|TRBV5-1|TRBJ1-6
CASSAGQGNSPLHF
TGCGCCAGCAGCGCGGGACAGGGAAATTCACCCCTCCACTTT
>18|-|-|TRBV15|TRBJ2-1
CATSRGWGGRSSYNEQFF
TGTGCCACCAGCAGAGGCTGGGGGGGCCGAAGCTCCTACAATGAGCAGTTCTTC
>17|few|-|TRBV6-5|TRBJ2-2
CASSYSRSNTNTGELFF
TGTGCCAGCAGTTACTCGAGGTCCAACACGAACACCGGGGAGCTGTTTTTT
>16|few|-|TRBV7-9|TRBJ1-1
CASSNKTGKVNTEAFF
TGTGCCAGCAGCAATAAAACCGGGAAAGTGAACACTGAAGCTTTCTTT
>15|few|TRBD1|TRBV15|TRBJ1-6
CATSRQTGDNSPLHF
TGTGCCACCAGCAGACAAACAGGGGATAATTCACCCCTCCACTTT
>15|few|TRBD2|TRBV12-3/TRBV12-4|TRBJ2-7
CASSPSGSFGYEQYF
TGTGCCAGCAGTCCTAGCGGGAGTTTTGGCTACGAGCAGTACTTC
>18|-|TRBD2|TRBV28|TRBJ2-7
CASSTHGRSSGMAYEQYF
TGTGCCAGCAGTACCCATGGGCGAAGTAGCGGGATGGCCTACGAGCAGTACTTC
>15|few|-|TRBV3-1|TRBJ2-1
CASSSPDAAYNEQFF
TGTGCCAGCAGCTCCCCGGACGCAGCCTACAATGAGCAGTTCTTC
>14|-|-|TRBV20-1|TRBJ2-1
CSARSTLAYNEQFF
TGCAGTGCTAGATCAACTCTAGCGTACAATGAGCAGTTCTTC
>14|-|TRBD1|TRBV3-1|TRBJ1-1
CASSHGTGPTEAFF
TGTGCCAGCAGCCACGGGACAGGACCTACTGAAGCTTTCTTT
>15|-|-|TRBV27|TRBJ2-7
CASSFRPGQAYEQYF
TGTGCCAGCAGTTTCCGGCCGGGACAAGCCTACGAGCAGTACTTC
>14|-|TRBD2|TRBV28|TRBJ2-3
CASDDGGAGDTQYF
TGTGCCAGCGATGACGGGGGGGCCGGAGATACGCAGTATTTT
>13|-|-|TRBV9|TRBJ1-6
CASSVQVDSPLHF
TGTGCCAGCAGCGTACAGGTAGATTCACCCCTCCACTTT
>17|few|-|TRBV5-1|TRBJ2-1
CASSLANAPNRRDEQFF
TGCGCCAGCAGCTTGGCCAACGCACCTAATAGGCGGGATGAGCAGTTCTTC
>15|-|-|TRBV5-5|TRBJ2-3
CASSLTSLSTDTQYF
TGTGCCAGCAGCTTGACTAGCCTTAGCACAGATACGCAGTATTTT
>16|few|TRBD2|TRBV4-1|TRBJ2-3
CASSRSSGGPPDTQYF
TGCGCCAGCAGCCGATCTAGCGGGGGGCCCCCAGATACGCAGTATTTT
>14|-|TRBD1|TRBV20-1|TRBJ2-7
CSVTGQGPSYEQYF
TGCAGTGTGACCGGACAGGGGCCTTCCTACGAGCAGTACTTC
>16|-|TRBD1|TRBV24-1|TRBJ2-5
CATSDPKGQAQETQYF
TGTGCCACCAGTGATCCAAAAGGACAGGCCCAAGAGACCCAGTACTTC
>14|-|TRBD2|TRBV20-1|TRBJ2-7
CSASSGGRGYEQYF
TGCAGTGCTAGTTCGGGGGGGCGGGGCTACGAGCAGTACTTC
>19|-|TRBD2|TRBV11-1|TRBJ2-2
CASSRLAGHKRGNTGELFF
TGTGCCAGCAGCCGATTGGCGGGCCACAAGCGGGGGAACACCGGGGAGCTGTTTTTT
>15|few|TRBD2|TRBV7-8|TRBJ2-1
CASSSGLAGGFEQFF
TGTGCCAGCAGCTCGGGACTAGCGGGAGGATTTGAGCAGTTCTTC
>14|-|TRBD1|TRBV12-3/TRBV12-4|TRBJ1-2
CASSPDRVLIGYTF
TGTGCCAGCAGTCCGGACAGGGTGTTAATTGGCTACACCTTC
>13|-|-|TRBV9|TRBJ2-1
CASSLHRDGEQFF
TGTGCCAGCAGCCTTCACAGGGACGGTGAGCAGTTCTTC